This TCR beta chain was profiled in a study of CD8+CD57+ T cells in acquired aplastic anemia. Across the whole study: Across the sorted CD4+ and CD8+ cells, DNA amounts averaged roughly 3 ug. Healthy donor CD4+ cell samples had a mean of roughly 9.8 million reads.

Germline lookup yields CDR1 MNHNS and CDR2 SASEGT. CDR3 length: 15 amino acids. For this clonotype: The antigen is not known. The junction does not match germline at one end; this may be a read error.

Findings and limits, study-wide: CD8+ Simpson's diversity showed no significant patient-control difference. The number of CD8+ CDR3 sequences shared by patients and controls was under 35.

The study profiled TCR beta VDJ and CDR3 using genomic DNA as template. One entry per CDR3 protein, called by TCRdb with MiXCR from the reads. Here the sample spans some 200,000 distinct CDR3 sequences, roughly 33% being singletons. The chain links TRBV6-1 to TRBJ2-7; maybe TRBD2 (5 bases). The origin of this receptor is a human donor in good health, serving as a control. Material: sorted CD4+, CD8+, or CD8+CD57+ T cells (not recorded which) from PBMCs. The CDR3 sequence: CARSVEGIGFYEQYF. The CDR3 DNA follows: TGTGCCAGGAGTGTAGAGGGCATCGGGTTCTACGAGCAGTACTTC.